The sequence of this T cell receptor (beta chain) was determined in a study of T cells in tuberculosis. Documented time point: new active TB diagnosis, blood taken before or within 7 days of starting treatment. Generated by immunoSEQ multiplex PCR, the TCRdb table keeps only in-frame clones and is missing some. The data hold about 40,000 clones, with approximately 94% observed a single time. The clonotype originates from an adult with tuberculosis. The source material was PBMCs, sampled at tuberculosis diagnosis.

DNA of the CDR3: TGTGCCAGCAGTTATGGCAGATCTAACTATGGCTACACCTTC. Protein sequence: CASSYGRSNYGYTF. V usage is TRBV6-5 and J usage is TRBJ1-2; D is unresolved. The CDR3 has 14 residues. The germline V gene encodes CDR1 MNHEY and CDR2 SVGAGI. V lost 3 bases, J lost 0 bases, and 8 bases lay in between.